This TCR beta chain derives from a study of immune evolution from preneoplasia to lung adenocarcinoma. As for this clone: The target antigen is unknown.

General study results and limits: Top clone share appeared to fall from AAH through AIS, MIA, adenocarcinoma. Normal lung had highest clonality; later lesions appeared denser, more diverse.

Assay used: immunoSEQ multiplex PCR; TCRdb lists only in-frame clones, some missing. Altogether more than 5,000 clones are present, over 65% being singletons, with the ten largest covering 6.5% to 9%. The specimen was FFPE lung adenocarcinoma in situ tissue. The receptor's source is a person aged 55-79 years with lung adenocarcinoma.

The CDR3 bases are TGCGCCAGCAGCCAAAGTTGGGTGGTAGCGGGGGGGATTGGAGAGACCCAGTACTTC. It encodes CASSQSWVVAGGIGETQYF. The chain employs TRBV4-1 and TRBJ2-5, with TRBD2 identical over 11 bases. Germline V gene sequence: CDR1 MGHRA, CDR2 YSYEKL. Trimming cost V 2 bases and J 4 bases; bases outside gene matches: 15. The CDR3 is made up of 19 amino acids.